The rows below give T cell receptor beta chains drawn from one sample of a study of brain T cells in children with intractable seizures. The protocol was immunoSEQ multiplex PCR, while the TCRdb copy is restricted to in-frame clones and leaves out a portion. The sample records approximately 330,000 clones, 93% being singletons. The sample here was peripheral blood, taken approximately 5 months after surgery. Receptors originate from a boy under two years old with tuberous sclerosis and intractable seizures. The CDR3 runs from the conserved cysteine through the conserved F or W. The D gene is left open where the match is weak. Clone sizes are given selectively: once, few, many, or a class where the clone is expanded.

>TRBV28|TRBJ1-5|NA|NA
TGTGCCAGCAGCCACGACAGGACGCGACTCGATCAGCCCCAGCATTTT
CASSHDRTRLDQPQHF
>TRBV15|TRBJ2-2|NA|once
TGTGCCACCAGCGTCAGGACAGCCTCGAACACCGGGGAGCTGTTTTTT
CATSVRTASNTGELFF
>TRBV24-1|TRBJ2-1|NA|NA
TGTGCCACCAGTGATTTGCAAACAGGGGAGGTTGAGCAGTTCTTC
CATSDLQTGEVEQFF
>TRBV7-9|TRBJ1-2|NA|NA
TGTGCCAGCAGCTTAGGTATGGACAGTTGGAATGGCTACACCTTC
CASSLGMDSWNGYTF
>TRBV2|TRBJ1-2|NA|NA
TGTGCCAGCAGTGAAGCTGGTCCAGGGACATACATTTCGCGGGAATATGGCTACACCTTC
CASSEAGPGTYISREYGYTF
>TRBV19|TRBJ1-5|NA|few
TGTGCCAGTAGAAGGCCGATAGGAGTTAGCAATCAGCCCCAGCATTTT
CASRRPIGVSNQPQHF
>TRBV11-2|TRBJ1-1|NA|NA
TGTGCCAGCAGCTTCGGCAGGAACACTGAAGCTTTCTTT
CASSFGRNTEAFF
>TRBV19|TRBJ1-1|NA|once
TGTGCCAGTAGTGTAGTTCTCCTTGGTCAGGGTAGTCGCTTTGGCACTGAAGCTTTCTTT
CASSVVLLGQGSRFGTEAFF
>TRBV20-1|TRBJ2-1|TRBD2|once
TGCAGTGCTCGTGGGCCAGCGGGGCCATACAATGAGCAGTTCTTC
CSARGPAGPYNEQFF
>TRBV14|TRBJ2-3|NA|NA
TGTGCCAGCAGCCAAGATCGGAGGGGGGCCTACACAGATACGCAGTATTTT
CASSQDRRGAYTDTQYF
>TRBV10-2|TRBJ2-1|TRBD2|NA
TGCGCCAGCAGTAGAGCGGGATCCTCCTACAATGAGCAGTTCTTC
CASSRAGSSYNEQFF
>TRBV5-5|TRBJ2-1|NA|once
TGTGCCAGCAGCTTGGATGGTGAGCAGTTCTTC
CASSLDGEQFF
>TRBV2|TRBJ2-3|NA|once
TGTGCCAGCAGTCCCAACGAAATGGACGGCACAGATACGCAGTATTTT
CASSPNEMDGTDTQYF
>TRBV7-9|TRBJ2-3|NA|NA
TGTGCCAGCACCCAAGTGGGGGAGTTTTGGACAGATACGCAGTATTTT
CASTQVGEFWTDTQYF
>TRBV5-5|TRBJ2-2|NA|NA
TGTGCCAGCAGTCCTACTTCCGGGGAGCTGTTTTTT
CASSPTSGELFF
>TRBV29-1|TRBJ2-4|TRBD2|NA
TGCAGCGGTGGACTAGCGGGGGGCGCGGAGTACTTC
CSGGLAGGAEYF
>TRBV5-1|TRBJ1-2|TRBD1|NA
TGCGCCAGCAGCTTACTCACAGGGGGAGCTAACTATGGCTACACCTTC
CASSLLTGGANYGYTF
>TRBV27|TRBJ1-6|NA|few
TGTGCCAGCAGTTTAAACTCGGATTCACCCCTCCACTTT
CASSLNSDSPLHF
>TRBV4-1|TRBJ1-1|NA|NA
TGCGCCAGCAGCTCCTACCAACAGGTGTCCACTGAAGCTTTCTTT
CASSSYQQVSTEAFF
>TRBV27|TRBJ2-1|NA|once
TGTGCCAGCAGTTTCGAGGAGGGAACCTACAATGAGCAGTTCTTC
CASSFEEGTYNEQFF
>TRBV6-5|TRBJ1-3|TRBD1|NA
TGTGCCAGCAGTTACTCGGGACAGGGTAGGCACACCATATATTTT
CASSYSGQGRHTIYF
>TRBV11-2|TRBJ2-7|NA|NA
TGTGCCAGCACCGGGCCCGAGAGATACGAGCAGTACTTC
CASTGPERYEQYF
>TRBV3-1/TRBV3-2|TRBJ1-1|TRBD1|NA
TGTGCCAGCAGCCAAGCGGGACAGGTAACTGAAGCTTTCTTT
CASSQAGQVTEAFF
>TRBV7-9|TRBJ1-3|NA|NA
TGTGCCAGCGGCACCCGGCTGGGTTGGGGAAACACCATATATTTT
CASGTRLGWGNTIYF
>TRBV29-1|TRBJ2-1|NA|NA
TGCAGCGTCGACATTAGCGGCATATACAATGAGCAGTTCTTC
CSVDISGIYNEQFF
>TRBV19|TRBJ2-1|NA|NA
TGTGCCAGTAGAGGAGAGAGGTTTTACAATGAGCAGTTCTTC
CASRGERFYNEQFF
>TRBV5-8|TRBJ1-5|NA|NA
TGTGCCAGCAGCTATGGACAGATCCAGCATTTT
CASSYGQIQHF
>TRBV25-1|TRBJ1-2|NA|NA
TGTGCCAGCAGTACGACTAGGGAGGGCTACACCTTC
CASSTTREGYTF
>TRBV11-3|TRBJ2-7|NA|NA
TGTGCCAGCAGCTACCGGACAGTCCTCTCCTACGAGCAGTACTTC
CASSYRTVLSYEQYF
>TRBV7-6|TRBJ2-5|NA|NA
TGTGCCAGCAGCCGCAGAGTGTTTGAAGAGACCCAGTACTTC
CASSRRVFEETQYF
>TRBV25-1|TRBJ2-2|NA|NA
TGTGCCAGCAGTGACTCGGGCACCGGGGAGCTGTTTTTT
CASSDSGTGELFF
>TRBV6-5|TRBJ1-2|NA|NA
TGTGCCAGCGTAGCGGTGTCGGGAAACTATGGCTACACCTTC
CASVAVSGNYGYTF
>TRBV28|TRBJ1-5|NA|NA
TGTGCCAGCAGTTTGCCAGGGGCGAATCAGCCCCAGCATTTT
CASSLPGANQPQHF
>TRBV18|TRBJ1-6|TRBD1|NA
TGTGCCAGCTCACCGACGACAGGGAAGTCACCCCTCCACTTT
CASSPTTGKSPLHF
>TRBV9|TRBJ2-1|NA|NA
TGTGCCAGCAGCGTAACTTCAGACACAACCTACAATGAGCAGTTCTTC
CASSVTSDTTYNEQFF
>TRBV5-1|TRBJ2-5|TRBD2|NA
TGCGCCAGCAGCTCCGGGACTAACCAAGAGACCCAGTACTTC
CASSSGTNQETQYF
>TRBV29-1|TRBJ2-7|TRBD1|once
TGCAGCGTTGCCCGACAGGGGGACTACGAGCAGTACTTC
CSVARQGDYEQYF
>TRBV6-5|TRBJ1-1|NA|once
TGTGCCAGCGTCGACAGAAACACTGAAGCTTTCTTT
CASVDRNTEAFF
>TRBV6-4|TRBJ1-2|TRBD1|once
TGTGCCAGCAAGGTGGGACAGGGTCAGTATGGCTACACCTTC
CASKVGQGQYGYTF
>TRBV11-2|TRBJ2-7|TRBD1|NA
TGTGCCAGCAGCCGGGACAGGGTCTCCTACGAGCAGTACTTC
CASSRDRVSYEQYF
>TRBV4-1|TRBJ2-1|TRBD2|NA
TGCGCCAGCAGCCGGGGACTAGCGGGAGGGTTAAATGAGCAGTTCTTC
CASSRGLAGGLNEQFF
>TRBV5-4|TRBJ1-2|NA|NA
TGTGCCAGCAGCTTCGTGGGAAGTCACGGCTACACCTTC
CASSFVGSHGYTF
>TRBV14|TRBJ2-3|TRBD2|NA
TGTGCCAGCAGCCAAGTAACGGGACTAGCGATCGCAGATACGCAGTATTTT
CASSQVTGLAIADTQYF
>TRBV30|TRBJ2-1|NA|NA
TGTGCCTGGAGTGTACTTGGGTTGGGCAATGAGCAGTTCTTC
CAWSVLGLGNEQFF
>TRBV9|TRBJ2-1|NA|NA
TGTGCCAGCAGTCAATATGCCCGTAGAGGTAGCGATGAGCAGTTCTTC
CASSQYARRGSDEQFF
>TRBV6-5|TRBJ2-7|NA|NA
TGTGCCAGCAGTTACACGGGCTCCTTAGGCTCCTACGAGCAGTACTTC
CASSYTGSLGSYEQYF
>TRBV6-1|TRBJ1-1|NA|NA
TGTGCCAGCAGTGAAGGACAGCCGAGTTCCGAAGCTTTCTTT
CASSEGQPSSEAFF
>TRBV18|TRBJ2-5|NA|NA
TGTGCCAGCTCACCGGTAGAAGAGACCCAGTACTTC
CASSPVEETQYF
>TRBV30|TRBJ1-2|NA|NA
TGTGCCTGGAGTGCGCAGCTAGGAGTCGGCTACACCTTC
CAWSAQLGVGYTF
>TRBV24-1|TRBJ2-5|NA|NA
TGTGCCACCAGTGATTTTGAGACCCAGTACTTC
CATSDFETQYF